This TCR beta chain was recovered during a study of T cells in localized non-small cell lung cancer. The CDR3 totals 15 residues. The V gene's germline CDR1 is MNHNY and CDR2 SVGAGI (reference sequence). Trimming took off 6 bases at V and 3 bases at J, with 18 bases between the two ends. Findings and limits, study-wide: Heterogeneity cannot be ruled out, as sequencing used one tumor region only.

Here immunoSEQ multiplex PCR was the method, and the copy in TCRdb shows in-frame clones only, minus some. In the table there are tens of thousands of clones, 88% of which are singletons. Note on this clone: Antigen specificity is unknown.

The sample was peripheral blood, taken before any cancer treatment. The chain employs TRBV6-6 and TRBJ2-7; perhaps D is TRBD1 or TRBD2 (5 bases each). The receptor was derived from a woman aged 40 to 75 with stage I squamous cell lung carcinoma. The CDR3 coding sequence is TGTGCCAGCAGGAGAAACTCCGGGACCCACTACGAGCAGTACTTC. Encoded protein: CASRRNSGTHYEQYF.